Sequencing of this T cell receptor beta chain was carried out in a study of OX40 agonist ivuxolimab in advanced cancers. Overall study: Allowance was made for prior anti-PD-1, anti-PD-L1 or anti-CTLA-4 therapy, and about 37% had some.

The CDR3 totals 14 residues. The V gene lost 0 bases and the J gene lost 4 bases, with 9 bases spanning the gap. CDR1 and CDR2 (germline): MGHRA, YSYEKL. The table came from immunoSEQ multiplex PCR; TCRdb's copy has only in-frame clones and leaves some out. The table lists 65,000 to 80,000 clones, about 89% of them singletons. The chain employs TRBV4-1 and TRBJ2-5; D gene uncertain. The receptor comes from an adult with an advanced solid tumor such as melanoma, head and neck, liver or kidney cancer. The specimen was CD4+ or CD8+ T cells sorted from blood, collected in a trial of the OX40 agonist ivuxolimab. CDR3 sequence reads: CASSQDSGRETQYF. The CDR3 DNA is TGCGCCAGCAGCCAAGATTCTGGTCGAGAGACCCAGTACTTC.